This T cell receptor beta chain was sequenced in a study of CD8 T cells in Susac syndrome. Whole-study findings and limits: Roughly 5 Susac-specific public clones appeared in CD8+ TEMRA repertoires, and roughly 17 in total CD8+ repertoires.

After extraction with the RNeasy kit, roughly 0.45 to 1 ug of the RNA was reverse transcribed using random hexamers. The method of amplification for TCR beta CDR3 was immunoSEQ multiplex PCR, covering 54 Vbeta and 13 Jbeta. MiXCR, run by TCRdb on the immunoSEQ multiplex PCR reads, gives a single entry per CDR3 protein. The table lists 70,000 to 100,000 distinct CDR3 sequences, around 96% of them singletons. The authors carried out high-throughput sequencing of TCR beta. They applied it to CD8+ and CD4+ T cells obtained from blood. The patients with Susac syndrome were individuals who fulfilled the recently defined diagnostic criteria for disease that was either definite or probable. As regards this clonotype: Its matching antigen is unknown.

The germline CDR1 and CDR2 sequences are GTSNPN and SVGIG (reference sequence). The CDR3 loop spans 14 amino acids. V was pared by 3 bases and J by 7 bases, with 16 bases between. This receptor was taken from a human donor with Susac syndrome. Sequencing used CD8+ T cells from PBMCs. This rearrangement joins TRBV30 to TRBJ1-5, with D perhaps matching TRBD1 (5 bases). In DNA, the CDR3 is TGTGCCTGGAGCCCGGACAATGTTGGGCAGCCCCAGCATTTT. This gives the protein CAWSPDNVGQPQHF.